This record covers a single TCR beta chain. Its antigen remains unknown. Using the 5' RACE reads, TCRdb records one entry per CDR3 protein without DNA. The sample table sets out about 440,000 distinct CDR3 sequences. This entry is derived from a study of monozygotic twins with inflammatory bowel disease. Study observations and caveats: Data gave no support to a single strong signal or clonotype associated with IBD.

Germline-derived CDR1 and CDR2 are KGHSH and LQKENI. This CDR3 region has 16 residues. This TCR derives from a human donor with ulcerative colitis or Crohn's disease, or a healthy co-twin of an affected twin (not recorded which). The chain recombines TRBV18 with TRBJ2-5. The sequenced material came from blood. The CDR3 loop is CASSPVRTQYQEIQYF.